Below, one TCR beta chain is given with its context. Trimming cost V 7 bases and J 5 bases, with 15 bases left between them. Germline CDR1 DFQATT, CDR2 SNEGSKA (reference sequence). CDR3 length equals 13 residues. Time point described: newly diagnosed GD, antithyroid drugs for less than 3 months. Making the TCR library involved RNA that had been extracted from PBMCs. Construction of the TCR beta libraries employed iRepertoire HTBI primers in conjunction with Arm-PCR of CDR3 regions. A single record per CDR3 protein comes from TCRdb applying MiXCR to the multiplex PCR reads. The sample yields 500,000 to 700,000 distinct CDR3 sequences, around 15% seen once. The source of the sample is a study of regulatory T cells in long-lasting Graves disease. These data were also reused for a study on T cells in Graves' hyperthyroidism and ophthalmopathy.

This sample comprised peripheral blood mononuclear cells (PBMCs), obtained at new diagnosis, from a patient treated with antithyroid drugs. The V and J genes are TRBV20-1 and TRBJ2-4; tentatively, D is TRBD1 (6 bases). The TCR sequence derives from a woman aged 25 to 45 with Graves disease. The chain's CDR3 is CSGFDRWENIQYF. CDR3 nucleotide sequence: TGCAGTGGATTCGACAGGTGGGAAAACATTCAGTACTTC.